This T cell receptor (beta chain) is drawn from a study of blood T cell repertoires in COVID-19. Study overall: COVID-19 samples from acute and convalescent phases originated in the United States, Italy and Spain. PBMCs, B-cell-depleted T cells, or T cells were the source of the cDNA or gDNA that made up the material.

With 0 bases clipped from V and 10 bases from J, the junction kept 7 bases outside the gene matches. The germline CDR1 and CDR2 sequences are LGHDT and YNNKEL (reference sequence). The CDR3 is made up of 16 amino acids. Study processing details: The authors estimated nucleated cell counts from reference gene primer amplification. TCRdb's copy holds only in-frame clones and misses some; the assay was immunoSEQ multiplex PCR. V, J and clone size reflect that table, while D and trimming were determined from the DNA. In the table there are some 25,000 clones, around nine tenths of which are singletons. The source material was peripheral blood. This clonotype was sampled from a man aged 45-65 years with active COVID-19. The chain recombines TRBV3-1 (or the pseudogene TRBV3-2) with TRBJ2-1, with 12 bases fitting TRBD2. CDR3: CASSQDLGLAGREQFF. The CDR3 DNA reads TGTGCCAGCAGCCAAGATCTCGGACTAGCGGGGAGGGAGCAGTTCTTC.